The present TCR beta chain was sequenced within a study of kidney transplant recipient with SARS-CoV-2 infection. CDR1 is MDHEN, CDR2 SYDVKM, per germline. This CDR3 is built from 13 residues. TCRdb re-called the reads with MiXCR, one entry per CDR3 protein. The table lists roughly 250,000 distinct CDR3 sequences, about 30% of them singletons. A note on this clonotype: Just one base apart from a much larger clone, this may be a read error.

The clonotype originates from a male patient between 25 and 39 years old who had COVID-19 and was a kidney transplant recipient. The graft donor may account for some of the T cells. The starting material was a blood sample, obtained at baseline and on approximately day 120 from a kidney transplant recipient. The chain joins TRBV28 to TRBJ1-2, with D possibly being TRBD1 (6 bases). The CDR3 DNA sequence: TGTGTCAGCAGTTTCTATAGGGGGGGTGGCTACACCTTC. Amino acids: CVSSFYRGGGYTF.